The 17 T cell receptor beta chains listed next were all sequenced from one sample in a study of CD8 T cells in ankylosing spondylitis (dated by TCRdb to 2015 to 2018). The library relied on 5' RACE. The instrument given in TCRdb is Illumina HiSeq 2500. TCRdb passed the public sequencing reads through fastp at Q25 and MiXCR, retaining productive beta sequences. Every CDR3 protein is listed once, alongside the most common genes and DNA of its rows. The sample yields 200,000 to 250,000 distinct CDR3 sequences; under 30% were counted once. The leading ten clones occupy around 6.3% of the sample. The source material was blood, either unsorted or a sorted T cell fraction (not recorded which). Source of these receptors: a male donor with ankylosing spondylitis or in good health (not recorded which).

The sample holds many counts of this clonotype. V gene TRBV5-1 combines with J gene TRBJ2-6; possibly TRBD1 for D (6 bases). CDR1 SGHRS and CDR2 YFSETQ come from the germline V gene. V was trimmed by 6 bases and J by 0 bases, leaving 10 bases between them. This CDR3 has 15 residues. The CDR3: CASTLDSSGANVLTF. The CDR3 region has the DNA TGCGCCAGCACCCTGGACAGCTCTGGGGCCAACGTCCTGACTTTC.

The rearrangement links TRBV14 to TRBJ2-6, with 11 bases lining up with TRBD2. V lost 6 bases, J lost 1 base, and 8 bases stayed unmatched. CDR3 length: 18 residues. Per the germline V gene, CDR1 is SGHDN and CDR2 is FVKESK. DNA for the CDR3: TGTGCCAGCAGTCGCCAACTAGCGGGAGTATCTGGGGCCAACGTCCTGACTTTC. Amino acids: CASSRQLAGVSGANVLTF.

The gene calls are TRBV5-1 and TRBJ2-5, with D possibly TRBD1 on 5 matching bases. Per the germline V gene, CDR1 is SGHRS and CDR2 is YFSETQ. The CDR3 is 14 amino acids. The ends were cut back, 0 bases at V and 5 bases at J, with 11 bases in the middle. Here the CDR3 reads CASSLAQQGETQYF. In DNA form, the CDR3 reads TGCGCCAGCAGCTTGGCCCAGCAGGGTGAGACCCAGTACTTC.

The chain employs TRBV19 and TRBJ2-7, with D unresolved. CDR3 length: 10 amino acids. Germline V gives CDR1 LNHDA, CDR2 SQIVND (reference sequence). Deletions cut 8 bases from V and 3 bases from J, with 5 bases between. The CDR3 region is CASGNYEQYF. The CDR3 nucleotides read TGTGCCAGTGGTAACTACGAGCAGTACTTC. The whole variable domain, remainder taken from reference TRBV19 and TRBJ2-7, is DGGITQSPKYLFRKEGQNVTLSCEQNLNHDAMYWYRQDPGQGLRLIYYSQIVNDFQKGDIAEGYSVSREKKESFPLTVTSAQKNPTAFYLCASGNYEQYFGPGTRLTVT.

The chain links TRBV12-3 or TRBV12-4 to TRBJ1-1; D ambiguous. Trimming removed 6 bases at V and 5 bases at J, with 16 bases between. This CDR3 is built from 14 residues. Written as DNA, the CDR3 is TGTGCCAGCAGGCTGGACGGACCTTGGACTGAAGCTTTCTTT. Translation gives CASRLDGPWTEAFF.

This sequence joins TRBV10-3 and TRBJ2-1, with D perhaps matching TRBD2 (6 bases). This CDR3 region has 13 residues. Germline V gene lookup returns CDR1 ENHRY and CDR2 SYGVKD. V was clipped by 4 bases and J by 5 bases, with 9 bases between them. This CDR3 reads CAISGLGDNEQFF. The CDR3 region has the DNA TGTGCCATCAGTGGACTAGGGGACAATGAGCAGTTCTTC.

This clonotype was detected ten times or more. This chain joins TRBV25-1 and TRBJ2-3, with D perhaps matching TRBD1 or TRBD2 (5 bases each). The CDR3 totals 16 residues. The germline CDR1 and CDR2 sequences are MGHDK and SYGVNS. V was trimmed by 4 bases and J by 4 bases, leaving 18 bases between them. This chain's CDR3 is CASSGVSGKGSDTQYF. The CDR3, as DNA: TGTGCCAGCAGTGGTGTATCGGGGAAGGGGTCAGATACGCAGTATTTT.

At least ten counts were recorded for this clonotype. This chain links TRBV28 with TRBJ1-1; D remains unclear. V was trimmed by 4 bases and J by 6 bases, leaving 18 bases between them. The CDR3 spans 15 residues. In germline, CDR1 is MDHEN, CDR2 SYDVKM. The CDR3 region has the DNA TGTGCCAGCAGTTCCCGTGGCGGGAGATATGCTGAAGCTTTCTTT. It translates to CASSSRGGRYAEAFF.

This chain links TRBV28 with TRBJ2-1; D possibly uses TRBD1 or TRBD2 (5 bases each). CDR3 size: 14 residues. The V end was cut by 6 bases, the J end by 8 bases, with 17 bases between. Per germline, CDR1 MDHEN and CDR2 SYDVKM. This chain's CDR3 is CASSLRGARDEQFF. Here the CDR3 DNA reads TGTGCCAGCAGCCTCCGTGGGGCGAGGGATGAGCAGTTCTTC.

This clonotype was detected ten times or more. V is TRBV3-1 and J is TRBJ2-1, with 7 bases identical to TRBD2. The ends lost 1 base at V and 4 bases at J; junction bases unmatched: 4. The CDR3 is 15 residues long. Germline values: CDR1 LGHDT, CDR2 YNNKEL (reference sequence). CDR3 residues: CASSQAGGLYNEQFF. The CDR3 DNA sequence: TGTGCCAGCAGCCAAGCGGGGGGACTTTACAATGAGCAGTTCTTC.

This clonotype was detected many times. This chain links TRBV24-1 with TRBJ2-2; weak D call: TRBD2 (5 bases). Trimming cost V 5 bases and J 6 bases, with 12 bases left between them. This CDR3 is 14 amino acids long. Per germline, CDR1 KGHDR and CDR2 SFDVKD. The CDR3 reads CATSAGNRAGELFF. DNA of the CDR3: TGTGCCACCAGTGCGGGGAATCGTGCCGGGGAGCTGTTTTTT.

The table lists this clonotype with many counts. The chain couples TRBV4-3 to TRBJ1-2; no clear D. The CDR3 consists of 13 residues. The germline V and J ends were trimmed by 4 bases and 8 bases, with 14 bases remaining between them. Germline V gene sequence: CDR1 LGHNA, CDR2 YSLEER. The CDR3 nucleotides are TGCGCCAGCAGCCCACAACGGGCCGGGGGCTACACCTTC. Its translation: CASSPQRAGGYTF.

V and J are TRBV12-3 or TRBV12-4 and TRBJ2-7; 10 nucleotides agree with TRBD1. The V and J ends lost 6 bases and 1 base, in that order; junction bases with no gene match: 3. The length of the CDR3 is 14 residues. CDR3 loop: CASRRDRGSYEQYF. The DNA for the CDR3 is TGTGCCAGCAGAAGGGACAGGGGATCCTACGAGCAGTACTTC.

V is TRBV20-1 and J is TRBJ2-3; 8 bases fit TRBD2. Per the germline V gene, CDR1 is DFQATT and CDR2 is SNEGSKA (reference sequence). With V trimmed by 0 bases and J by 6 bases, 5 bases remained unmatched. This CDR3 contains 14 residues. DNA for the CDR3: TGCAGTGCTAGAGATTCAAGCGGGAGTGATACGCAGTATTTT. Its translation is CSARDSSGSDTQYF.

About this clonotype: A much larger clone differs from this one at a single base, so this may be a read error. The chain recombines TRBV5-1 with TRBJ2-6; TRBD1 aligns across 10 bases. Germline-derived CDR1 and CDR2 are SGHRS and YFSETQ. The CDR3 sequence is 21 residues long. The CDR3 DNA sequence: TGCGCCAGCAGCTTGGATCCCCCGAACACGACAGGGGGCTCTGAGGCCAACGTCCTGACTTTC. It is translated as CASSLDPPNTTGGSEANVLTF.

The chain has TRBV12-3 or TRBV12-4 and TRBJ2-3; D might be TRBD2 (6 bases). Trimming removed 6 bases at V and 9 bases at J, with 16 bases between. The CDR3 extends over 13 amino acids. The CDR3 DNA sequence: TGTGCCAGCAGGAGCTCGGGGAGGAGGACGCAGTATTTT. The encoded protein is CASRSSGRRTQYF.

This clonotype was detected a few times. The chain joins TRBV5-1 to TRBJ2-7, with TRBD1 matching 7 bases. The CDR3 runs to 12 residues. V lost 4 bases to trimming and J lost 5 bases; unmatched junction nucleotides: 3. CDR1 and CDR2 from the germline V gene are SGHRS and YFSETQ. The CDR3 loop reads CASSHQGDEQYF. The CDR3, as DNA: TGCGCCAGCAGCCATCAGGGGGACGAGCAGTACTTC.